This TCR beta chain came from a study of regulatory T cells in long-lasting Graves disease. The CDR3 contains 16 residues. Trimming cost V 2 bases and J 5 bases; bases outside gene matches: 3. As to time point: persistent/refractory GD, antithyroid drugs over 5 years with positive TRAb. TCR sequences were obtained from RNA taken from PBMCs. Patients of an endocrinology department in Xi'an, China, were included. To note about this clonotype: The antigen is undetermined.

CDR3 regions were amplified by Arm-PCR using iRepertoire HTBI primers to build TCR beta libraries. MiXCR was run by TCRdb on the multiplex PCR reads, yielding one entry per CDR3 protein. This table has roughly 700,000 distinct CDR3 sequences, 30% appearing once. Study-wide results and limits: Persistent cases favored TRBV28, TRBJ1-2 and TRBJ2-5. Only peripheral blood was studied, not thyroid tissue.

The sample was peripheral blood mononuclear cells (PBMCs), taken when the disease was refractory, from a patient treated with antithyroid drugs. The J gene is TRBJ2-5, the V gene TRBV12-3 or TRBV12-4, with 15 bases fitting TRBD2. This TCR derives from a female donor with Graves disease. CDR3 loop: CASSLSGTSGRETQYF. CDR3 nucleotide sequence: TGTGCCAGCAGTTTATCGGGGACTAGCGGGAGGGAGACCCAGTACTTC.